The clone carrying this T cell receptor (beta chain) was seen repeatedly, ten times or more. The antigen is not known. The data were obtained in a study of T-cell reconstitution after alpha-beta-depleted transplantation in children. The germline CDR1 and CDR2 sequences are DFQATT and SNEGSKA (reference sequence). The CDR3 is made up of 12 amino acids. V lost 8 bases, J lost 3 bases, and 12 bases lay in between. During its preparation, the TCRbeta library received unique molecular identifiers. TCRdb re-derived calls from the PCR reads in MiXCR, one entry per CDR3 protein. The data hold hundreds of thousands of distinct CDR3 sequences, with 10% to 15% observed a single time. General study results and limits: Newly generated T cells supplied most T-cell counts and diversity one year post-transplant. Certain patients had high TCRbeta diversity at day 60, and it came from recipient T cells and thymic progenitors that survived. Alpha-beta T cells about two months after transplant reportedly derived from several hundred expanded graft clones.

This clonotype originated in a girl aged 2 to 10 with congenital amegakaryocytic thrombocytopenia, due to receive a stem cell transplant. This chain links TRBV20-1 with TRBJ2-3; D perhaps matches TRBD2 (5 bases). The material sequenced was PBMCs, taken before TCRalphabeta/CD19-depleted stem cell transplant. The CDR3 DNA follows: TGCAGTCCGGGATCGTTAACAGATACGCAGTATTTT. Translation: CSPGSLTDTQYF.